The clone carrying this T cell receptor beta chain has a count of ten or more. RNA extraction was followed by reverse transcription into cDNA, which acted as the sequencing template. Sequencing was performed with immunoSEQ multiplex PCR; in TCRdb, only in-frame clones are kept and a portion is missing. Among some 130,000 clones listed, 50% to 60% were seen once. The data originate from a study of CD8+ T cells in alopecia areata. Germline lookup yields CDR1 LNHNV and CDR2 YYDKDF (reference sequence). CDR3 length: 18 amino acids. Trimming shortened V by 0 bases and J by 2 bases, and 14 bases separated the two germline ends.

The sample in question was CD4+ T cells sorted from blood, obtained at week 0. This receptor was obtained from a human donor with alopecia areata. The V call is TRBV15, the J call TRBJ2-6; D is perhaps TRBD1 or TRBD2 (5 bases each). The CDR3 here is CATSRDPLGATGANVLTF. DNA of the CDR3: TGTGCCACCAGCAGAGACCCGCTCGGGGCCACTGGGGCCAACGTCCTGACTTTC.